The 27 T cell receptor beta chains below come from one sample, sequenced in a study of T cell responses to AZD1222 COVID-19 vaccine. TCRdb's table, derived via immunoSEQ multiplex PCR, lists solely in-frame clones and lacks some. Of around 140,000 clones in the sample, over 90% are singletons; the top ten hold approximately 5.4%. Sequencing was performed on peripheral blood, taken on day 0 of AZD1222 vaccination. These receptors all come from an adult in good health.

This chain links TRBV3-1 (or the pseudogene TRBV3-2) with TRBJ1-4; the D gene is possibly TRBD1 (5 bases). Trimming removed 2 bases at V and 7 bases at J, with 8 bases between. The CDR3 is 13 amino acids. Germline V gene data show CDR1 as LGHDT and CDR2 as YNNKEL (reference sequence). In DNA, the CDR3 is TGTGCCAGCAGCCAATGGAGGGGTGAAAAACTGTTTTTT. It encodes CASSQWRGEKLFF.

The genes are TRBV5-1 and TRBJ1-5, with D maybe TRBD1 (5 bases). Trimming removed 4 bases from V and 4 bases from J, with 12 bases in between. There are 14 residues in the CDR3. CDR1 and CDR2 (germline): SGHRS, YFSETQ. In DNA form, the CDR3 reads TGCGCCAGCAGCCCCGACAGACCTAATCAGCCCCAGCATTTT. Translating it yields CASSPDRPNQPQHF.

The chain combines TRBV7-7 with TRBJ2-1, with 12 bases aligning to TRBD2. The germline CDR1 and CDR2 sequences are SSHAT and FNYEAQ (reference sequence). With V trimmed by 3 bases and J by 7 bases, 7 bases remained unmatched. The CDR3 is made up of 16 amino acids. DNA for the CDR3: TGTGCCAGCAGCTTGGAGCTAGCGGGGGGGCGGAATGAGCAGTTCTTC. The encoded protein is CASSLELAGGRNEQFF.

The chain has TRBV10-1 and TRBJ1-4; tentatively, D is TRBD1 (5 bases). The germline V gene has CDR1 WNHNN and CDR2 SYGVQD (reference sequence). Trimming removed 5 bases from V and 6 bases from J, with 13 bases in between. The CDR3 length is 14 residues. The CDR3 region is CASSLGHEDEKLFF. Written as DNA, the CDR3 is TGCGCCAGCAGTCTTGGACATGAAGATGAAAAACTGTTTTTT.

The V call is TRBV7-3, the J call TRBJ2-4, with a weak D call TRBD2 (5 bases). Germline V gives CDR1 SGHTA, CDR2 FQGTGA. V dropped 5 bases and J dropped 7 bases, with 15 bases sitting between them. This CDR3 contains 14 residues. CDR3 DNA: TGTGCCAGCAGCCTCTCGGGGTCGGGGAACATTCAGTACTTC. This sequence encodes CASSLSGSGNIQYF. The entire variable domain, with the rest obtained from reference TRBV7-3 and TRBJ2-4, is as follows: GAGVSQTPSNKVTEKGKYVELRCDPISGHTALYWYRQSLGQGPEFLIYFQGTGAADDSGLPNDRFFAVRPEGSVSTLKIQRTERGDSAVYLCASSLSGSGNIQYFGAGTRLSVL.

This sequence joins TRBV12-3 or TRBV12-4 and TRBJ1-2; D uncertain. V lost 0 bases, J lost 9 bases, and 11 bases lay in between. The CDR3 runs 13 residues. CDR3 sequence reads: CASSLAPLSSYTF. The DNA for the CDR3 is TGTGCCAGCAGTTTAGCCCCTCTTAGCAGCTACACCTTC.

The chain recombines TRBV2 with TRBJ1-2; 8 bases match TRBD1. CDR1 SNHLY and CDR2 FYNNEI come from the germline V gene. CDR3 length: 15 amino acids. V gave up 3 bases and J gave up 4 bases; unmatched junction bases: 7. CDR3 nucleotides: TGTGCCAGCAGTGACAAGGACAGGGCCCTCTATGGCTACACCTTC. As protein: CASSDKDRALYGYTF.

The chain carries TRBV27 and TRBJ1-2; D is perhaps TRBD1 (6 bases). Germline V CDR1 and CDR2: MNHEY, SMNVEV (reference sequence). The CDR3 is made up of 14 amino acids. Deletions cut 3 bases from V and 3 bases from J, with 11 bases between. The CDR3 reads CASSFWGGHYGYTF. The CDR3 DNA sequence: TGTGCCAGCAGTTTTTGGGGGGGCCACTATGGCTACACCTTC.

The rearrangement joins TRBV12-3 or TRBV12-4 to TRBJ1-1, with TRBD1 identical over 7 bases. V was pared by 6 bases and J by 6 bases, with 7 bases of the junction left unmatched. CDR3 size: 13 residues. In DNA, the CDR3 is TGTGCCAGCAGCCGGGGACAGCGCTCTGAAGCTTTCTTT. As protein: CASSRGQRSEAFF.

This chain uses TRBV5-6 with TRBJ2-7, with D possibly matching TRBD2 (6 bases). Looked up from germline, CDR1 is SGHDT and CDR2 is YYEEEE. The V end lost 3 bases, the J end lost 5 bases, and 12 bases lay between the germline ends. The CDR3 totals 13 residues. The CDR3 spells CASSWGLGDEQYF. CDR3 sequence (DNA): TGTGCCAGCAGCTGGGGACTGGGGGACGAGCAGTACTTC.

The V call is TRBV19, the J call TRBJ2-1; maybe TRBD1 (5 bases). The CDR3 is 13 amino acids. Germline lookup yields CDR1 LNHDA and CDR2 SQIVND (reference sequence). The germline V and J ends were trimmed by 5 bases and 7 bases, with 12 bases remaining between them. CDR3 DNA sequence: TGTGCCAGTAGTTTCTCAGGGATAAATGAGCAGTTCTTC. Residues: CASSFSGINEQFF. The variable domain in full, completed from reference TRBV19 and TRBJ2-1, reads DGGITQSPKYLFRKEGQNVTLSCEQNLNHDAMYWYRQDPGQGLRLIYYSQIVNDFQKGDIAEGYSVSREKKESFPLTVTSAQKNPTAFYLCASSFSGINEQFFGPGTRLTVL.

This chain connects TRBV9 to TRBJ2-7; D is perhaps TRBD1 (5 bases). Trimming left V 4 bases short and J 1 base short, with 15 bases between. Germline V gives CDR1 SGDLS, CDR2 YYNGEE. The CDR3 length is 15 residues. The CDR3 nucleotides read TGTGCCAGCAGCCTAGGGGCAGATCCTTCCTACGAGCAGTACTTC. Translation gives CASSLGADPSYEQYF.

This clone was detected only once. V usage is TRBV11-2 and J usage is TRBJ1-2; 9 nucleotides align to TRBD1. CDR3 length: 16 amino acids. Per the germline V gene, CDR1 is SGHAT and CDR2 is FQNNGV. With V trimmed by 8 bases and J by 6 bases, 16 bases remained unmatched. The CDR3 DNA reads as TGTGCCAGCGGCCAAAACGTGAGGACAGGGGATAATGGCTACACCTTC. Encoded protein: CASGQNVRTGDNGYTF.

The genes are TRBV20-1 and TRBJ1-2; D uncertain. The CDR3 has 11 amino acids. V was clipped by 3 bases and J by 5 bases, with 7 bases between them. Germline lookup yields CDR1 DFQATT and CDR2 SNEGSKA (reference sequence). CDR3 loop: CSARDPYGYTF. In DNA, the CDR3 is TGCAGTGCTAGGGACCCTTATGGCTACACCTTC.

The chain links TRBV29-1 to TRBJ1-2; maybe TRBD1 (5 bases). CDR3 length: 12 amino acids. V dropped 8 bases and J dropped 6 bases, with 16 bases sitting between them. Germline V gene sequence: CDR1 SQVTM, CDR2 ANQGSEA. The CDR3 region is CSPWGGGNGYTF. Written as DNA, the CDR3 is TGCAGCCCCTGGGGCGGAGGAAATGGCTACACCTTC.

The sample holds one count of this clone. The J gene is TRBJ2-2, the V gene TRBV4-2, with 9 nucleotides matching TRBD2. CDR1 and CDR2 (germline): LGHNA, YNFKEQ. Losses at the gene ends were 0 bases for V and 4 bases for J; bases not matched to a gene: 3. The CDR3 has 16 residues. The CDR3: CASSQEVSGSTGELFF. Here the CDR3 DNA reads TGTGCCAGCAGCCAAGAGGTTAGCGGGAGCACCGGGGAGCTGTTTTTT.

The chain uses TRBV6-1 and TRBJ2-7, with D possibly TRBD1 on 7 matching bases. With 2 bases removed from V and 2 bases from J, the gap between germline ends came to 16 bases. Germline assignment: CDR1 MNHNS and CDR2 SASEGT. The CDR3 length is 16 residues. For the CDR3, the DNA is TGTGCCAGCAGTGAACGGAGGGGACAGCGGACCTACGAGCAGTACTTC. Encoded protein: CASSERRGQRTYEQYF.

The chain uses TRBV2 and TRBJ1-1, with 7 positions matching TRBD1. The CDR3 sequence is 15 residues long. J was trimmed by 4 bases and V by 6 bases; bases with no gene match: 11. Germline V gives CDR1 SNHLY, CDR2 FYNNEI. The CDR3 DNA sequence: TGTGCCAGCAGCTCCAGGCGACAGGGACTCACTGAAGCTTTCTTT. It is translated as CASSSRRQGLTEAFF.

Written as DNA, the CDR3 is TGTGCCAGCAACCAGGGGCCTCAAGAGACCCAGTACTTC. It encodes CASNQGPQETQYF. This chain uses TRBV7-2 with TRBJ2-5; D possibly corresponds to TRBD1 (6 bases). V shed 7 bases and J shed 2 bases, with 11 bases lying between them. Germline V CDR1 and CDR2: SGHTA, FQGNSA. The CDR3 has 13 residues.

This rearrangement joins TRBV3-1 (or the pseudogene TRBV3-2) to TRBJ2-1; D gene unclear. Trimming took 4 bases from V and 2 from J, leaving 12 bases between them. The CDR3 is 15 residues long. Germline lookup yields CDR1 LGHDT and CDR2 YNNKEL (reference sequence). CDR3 region: CASSPNQSPYNEQFF. In DNA form, the CDR3 reads TGTGCCAGCAGCCCTAACCAATCCCCCTACAATGAGCAGTTCTTC.

The chain uses TRBV5-1 and TRBJ2-4; TRBD2 matches 7 bases. V lost 0 bases to trimming and J lost 6 bases; unmatched junction nucleotides: 3. The CDR3 has 14 residues. CDR1 SGHRS and CDR2 YFSETQ come from the germline V gene. CDR3 DNA: TGCGCCAGCAGCTTGGCGGGGGGAGGAAACATTCAGTACTTC. Translation gives CASSLAGGGNIQYF.

The chain has TRBV10-3 and TRBJ2-2; D remains ambiguous. Trimming removed 8 bases from V and 4 bases from J, with 11 bases in between. Germline values: CDR1 ENHRY, CDR2 SYGVKD. The CDR3 is 13 residues long. The chain's CDR3 is CAIGPRSTGELFF. In DNA, the CDR3 is TGTGCCATCGGGCCCCGGAGCACCGGGGAGCTGTTTTTT.

This chain connects TRBV27 to TRBJ1-2; D may be TRBD1 (5 bases). Trimming cost V 0 bases and J 2 bases, with 10 bases left between them. CDR1 is MNHEY and CDR2 is SMNVEV in the germline V gene (reference sequence). This CDR3 region has 15 residues. The CDR3 loop is CASSLSSAGNYGYTF. CDR3 nucleotide sequence: TGTGCCAGCAGTTTATCGTCGGCAGGGAACTATGGCTACACCTTC.

This chain connects TRBV6-1 to TRBJ2-7, with 9 bases that match TRBD2. The CDR3 runs to 14 residues. V lost 3 bases, J lost 7 bases, and 7 bases stayed unmatched. Germline assignment: CDR1 MNHNS and CDR2 SASEGT. The CDR3 coding sequence is TGTGCCAGCAGTGAGCGGGAGGGTCCGGTAGAGCAGTACTTC. Its translation: CASSEREGPVEQYF.

This chain uses TRBV7-9 with TRBJ2-7; D gene uncertain. Trimming left V 1 base short and J 2 bases short, with 3 bases between. The CDR3 contains 12 residues. CDR1 is SEHNR and CDR2 is FQNEAQ in the germline V gene (reference sequence). The DNA of the CDR3 is TGTGCCAGCAGCTTAGGGGCCTACGAGCAGTACTTC. Amino acid sequence: CASSLGAYEQYF.

V and J are TRBV3-1 (or the pseudogene TRBV3-2) and TRBJ1-1; no clear D gene. Germline V gives CDR1 LGHDT, CDR2 YNNKEL (reference sequence). Trimming removed 0 bases at V and 3 bases at J, with 14 bases between. This CDR3 is built from 16 residues. CDR3 DNA sequence: TGTGCCAGCAGCCAAGAACTTGGCAGGCCCTACACTGAAGCTTTCTTT. It encodes CASSQELGRPYTEAFF.

The V and J genes are TRBV19 and TRBJ2-2; TRBD1 is a possible D gene (5 bases). CDR3 length: 14 residues. Germline V gene lookup returns CDR1 LNHDA and CDR2 SQIVND (reference sequence). The V gene lost 4 bases and the J gene lost 3 bases, with 9 bases spanning the gap. The DNA of the CDR3 is TGTGCCAGTAGTACAACACAGGACACCGGGGAGCTGTTTTTT. Its translation: CASSTTQDTGELFF.